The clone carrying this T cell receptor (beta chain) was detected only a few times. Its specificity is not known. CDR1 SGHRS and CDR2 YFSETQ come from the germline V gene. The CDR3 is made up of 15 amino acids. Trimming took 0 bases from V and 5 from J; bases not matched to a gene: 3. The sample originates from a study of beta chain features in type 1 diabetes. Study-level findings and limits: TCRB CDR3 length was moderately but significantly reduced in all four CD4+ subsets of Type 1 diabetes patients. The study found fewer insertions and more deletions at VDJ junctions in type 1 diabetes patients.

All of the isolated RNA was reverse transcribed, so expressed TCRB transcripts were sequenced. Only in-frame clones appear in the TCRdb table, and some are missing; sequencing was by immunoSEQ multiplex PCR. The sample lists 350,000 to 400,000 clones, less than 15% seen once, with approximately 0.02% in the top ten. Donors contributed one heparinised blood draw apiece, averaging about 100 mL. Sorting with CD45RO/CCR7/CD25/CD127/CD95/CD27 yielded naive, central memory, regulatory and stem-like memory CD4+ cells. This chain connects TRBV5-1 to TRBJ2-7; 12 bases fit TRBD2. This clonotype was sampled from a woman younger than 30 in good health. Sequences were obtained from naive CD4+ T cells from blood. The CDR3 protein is CASSLVTSGSDEQYF. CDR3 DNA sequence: TGCGCCAGCAGCTTGGTGACTAGCGGGAGTGACGAGCAGTACTTC.